This is a list of T cell receptor beta chains from one sample in a study of cytomegalovirus exposure and HLA in healthy donors. Libraries were prepared by immunoSEQ multiplex PCR; TCRdb keeps only in-frame clonotypes and omits some of them. The data show about 140,000 clones, with less than 80% seen just once and approximately 8.3% held by the top ten. The sequenced material came from PBMCs. The receptors were sampled from a woman aged 45-65 years in good health and CMV-seropositive. The CDR3 runs from the conserved cysteine through the conserved F or W. A D gene is named only where the DNA matches it firmly. Rows may omit the clone size; those that give it use once, few, many or a size class.

abundance | j_gene | v_gene | d_gene | CDR3nt | CDR3aa
. | TRBJ2-3 | TRBV2 | . | TGTGCCAGCAGTGTCGTAGCTTTAGATAAGTATTTT | CASSVVALDKYF
. | TRBJ1-6 | TRBV9 | . | TGTGCCAGCAGCCCGACTGGGGCGTTCGGATCACCCCTCCACTTT | CASSPTGAFGSPLHF
. | TRBJ2-7 | TRBV19 | TRBD1 | TGTGCCAGTTCCGGGACAGGGGGGGTCTACGAGCAGTACTTC | CASSGTGGVYEQYF
. | TRBJ2-1 | TRBV28 | . | TGTGCCAGCAGGGGAGCAGGGGAGGGCTCCTACAATGAGCAGTTCTTC | CASRGAGEGSYNEQFF
. | TRBJ2-7 | TRBV29-1 | . | TGCAGCGTTGCGTCAGGGAACTACGAGCAGTACTTC | CSVASGNYEQYF
. | TRBJ1-1 | TRBV4-2 | . | TGTGCCAGCAGCCCCAATCTCTTGGCGAACACTGAAGCTTTCTTT | CASSPNLLANTEAFF
. | TRBJ1-2 | TRBV21-1 | . | TGTGCCAGCAGCTCAACACCGGAGACAGGGGGCGAGGGCTACACCTTC | CASSSTPETGGEGYTF
. | TRBJ2-3 | TRBV4-3 | . | TGCGCCAGCAGCCAAGAATTCGCTAGCGATACGCAGTATTTT | CASSQEFASDTQYF
. | TRBJ2-1 | TRBV19 | . | TGTGCCAGTAGTACGCCGCATGGGGAGGGGGGGATCTACAATGAGCAGTTCTTC | CASSTPHGEGGIYNEQFF
. | TRBJ2-3 | TRBV19 | TRBD2 | TGTGCCAGTAGTCCCGGGACTAGCGGGGTGAGGGGGACGCAGTATTTT | CASSPGTSGVRGTQYF
. | TRBJ1-2 | TRBV6-6 | . | TGTGCCAGCAGCTCATTGGGGGGAATCGAGGGCTACACCTTC | CASSSLGGIEGYTF
. | TRBJ2-5 | TRBV5-8 | TRBD1 | TGTGCCAGCAGCTTGGGGGCAGGGGGCGTCGGGGAGACCCAGTACTTC | CASSLGAGGVGETQYF
. | TRBJ2-4 | TRBV11-2 | . | TGTGCCAGCAGCCGAGTTGACAGCATTCAGTACTTC | CASSRVDSIQYF
. | TRBJ1-5 | TRBV19 | . | TGTGCCAGTAGTATCCCAGGGCGGGGGAATCAGCCCCAGCATTTT | CASSIPGRGNQPQHF
. | TRBJ2-1 | TRBV7-9 | TRBD2 | TGTGCCAGCAGCATTGGGACTAGCGGGGACAATGAGCAGTTCTTC | CASSIGTSGDNEQFF
. | TRBJ2-7 | TRBV6-1 | TRBD2 | TGTGCCAGCAGGCCTAGCGGGGGGACTACCTACGAGCAGTACTTC | CASRPSGGTTYEQYF
. | TRBJ2-1 | TRBV4-3 | TRBD2 | TGCGCCAGCAGCCAAGAGCGGGGGGGATACAATGAGCAGTTCTTC | CASSQERGGYNEQFF
. | TRBJ2-5 | TRBV2 | . | TGTGCCAGCATCGGCGGGGCGGCCACAGAGACCCAGTACTTC | CASIGGAATETQYF
. | TRBJ2-3 | TRBV4-3 | . | TGCGCCAGCAGCCATGCTCCGGGACTTAGCACAGATACGCAGTATTTT | CASSHAPGLSTDTQYF
. | TRBJ1-2 | TRBV6-5 | TRBD1 | TGTGCCAGCAGTCCGGCGGGACAGGGGTCTCTAGGCTACACCTTC | CASSPAGQGSLGYTF
. | TRBJ2-7 | TRBV28 | TRBD1 | TGTGCCAGCAGTCCGGCCACCTCAGGGGGCTACGAGCAGTACTTC | CASSPATSGGYEQYF
. | TRBJ1-1 | TRBV19 | . | TGTGCCAGTAGTATAGTACAGCCAAACACTGAAGCTTTCTTT | CASSIVQPNTEAFF
once | TRBJ2-5 | TRBV7-2 | TRBD2 | TGTGCCAGCAGCTTAGCTGCTAGCGGGGGGCAAGAGACCCAGTACTTC | CASSLAASGGQETQYF
. | TRBJ1-2 | TRBV7-6 | TRBD1 | TGTGCCAGCAGCAGGACAGGGGGCAACTATGGCTACACCTTC | CASSRTGGNYGYTF
. | TRBJ2-2 | TRBV7-3 | TRBD1 | TGTGCCAGCAGCTTAAATGGGCAGGGGGTAGCCGGGGAGCTGTTTTTT | CASSLNGQGVAGELFF
. | TRBJ1-5 | TRBV19 | TRBD1 | TGTGCCAGTACCTACCGGGACAGGGGCGGGAGGAATAGCAATCAGCCCCAGCATTTT | CASTYRDRGGRNSNQPQHF
. | TRBJ1-6 | TRBV7-3 | . | TGTGCCAGCAGCCGCGGGGGGGCGGGATCACCCCTCCACTTT | CASSRGGAGSPLHF